These T cell receptor beta chains were read from a single sample in a study of blood T cell repertoires in COVID-19. The table came from immunoSEQ multiplex PCR; TCRdb's copy has only in-frame clones and leaves some out. Among some 670,000 clones listed, just under 90% were seen once. Sequenced sample: peripheral blood. All receptors come from a young woman with acute or convalescent COVID-19. The CDR3 runs from the conserved cysteine through the conserved F or W. The D gene is left open where the match is weak. Clone size, where shown, is once, few, many, or a class for clones that have expanded.

TRBJ2-7,NA,TRBD2,TRBV4-3,CASSQGPWGGVAYEQYF,TGCGCCAGCAGCCAAGGACCCTGGGGGGGAGTCGCCTACGAGCAGTACTTC
TRBJ1-6,NA,NA,TRBV19,CASSNLRDSPLHF,TGTGCCAGTAGTAACTTGAGGGATTCACCCCTCCACTTT
TRBJ1-3,NA,TRBD1,TRBV10-3,CAILSGTAGNTIYF,TGTGCCATCCTATCCGGGACAGCTGGAAACACCATATATTTT
TRBJ1-5,NA,TRBD1,TRBV6-2/TRBV6-3,CASSYSRDRARGPQHF,TGTGCCAGCAGTTACTCGAGGGACAGGGCCAGGGGGCCCCAGCATTTT
TRBJ1-2,NA,NA,TRBV6-5,CASSYSGGAVGYTF,TGTGCCAGCAGTTACTCGGGGGGGGCAGTAGGCTACACCTTC
TRBJ1-5,NA,NA,TRBV12-5,CASGLDLPTSNQPQHF,TGTGCTAGTGGTCTCGATCTACCTACTAGCAATCAGCCCCAGCATTTT
TRBJ2-7,NA,NA,TRBV7-8,CASSDQQGPSSYEQYF,TGTGCCAGCAGCGACCAACAGGGACCGTCCTCCTACGAGCAGTACTTC
TRBJ1-3,NA,TRBD1,TRBV5-6,CASSPRDRRNTIYF,TGTGCCAGCAGCCCCAGGGACAGGCGAAACACCATATATTTT
TRBJ2-1,NA,NA,TRBV5-1,CASSLFRSNEQFF,TGCGCCAGCAGCTTGTTTAGGAGTAATGAGCAGTTCTTC
TRBJ1-4,NA,TRBD1,TRBV6-6,CASRSVGTGSEKLFF,TGTGCCAGCAGAAGCGTCGGGACAGGGAGTGAAAAACTGTTTTTT
TRBJ2-7,NA,TRBD1,TRBV28,CASSLDRGRPYEQYF,TGTGCCAGCAGTTTGGACAGGGGGAGGCCCTACGAGCAGTACTTC
TRBJ1-1,NA,TRBD1,TRBV19,CASSLDRGRRTEAFF,TGTGCCAGTAGTCTAGACAGGGGAAGGAGGACTGAAGCTTTCTTT
TRBJ1-2,NA,NA,TRBV9,CASSPRGFGYGYTF,TGTGCCAGCAGCCCCCGCGGGTTTGGCTATGGCTACACCTTC
TRBJ1-2,NA,NA,TRBV5-4,CASSLGTNEGKGYTF,TGTGCCAGCAGCTTGGGGACTAACGAGGGGAAGGGCTACACCTTC
TRBJ1-6,NA,NA,TRBV6-4,CASSEDNNSPLHF,TGTGCCAGCAGTGAGGACAATAATTCACCCCTCCACTTT
TRBJ1-1,NA,NA,TRBV2,CASIYRANTEAFF,TGTGCCAGCATATACCGAGCTAACACTGAAGCTTTCTTT
TRBJ2-5,NA,NA,TRBV7-9,CASSSPRTPREETQYF,TGTGCCAGCAGCTCTCCCCGGACACCTAGAGAAGAGACCCAGTACTTC
TRBJ1-1,once,TRBD1,TRBV5-1,CASSSEGGQAEAFF,TGCGCCAGCAGCTCAGAAGGGGGCCAGGCTGAAGCTTTCTTT
TRBJ1-1,NA,NA,TRBV5-7,CASWHTEAFF,TGTGCCAGCTGGCACACTGAAGCTTTCTTT
TRBJ1-3,NA,NA,TRBV4-3,CASSPSGASGNTIYF,TGCGCCAGCAGCCCGTCTGGGGCCTCTGGAAACACCATATATTTT
TRBJ2-1,NA,TRBD1,TRBV7-8,CASSLRQGLSDEQFF,TGTGCCAGCAGCTTACGACAGGGGTTGAGCGATGAGCAGTTCTTC
TRBJ2-1,NA,NA,TRBV29-1,CSVEPGNEQFF,TGCAGCGTTGAACCAGGGAATGAGCAGTTCTTC
TRBJ2-3,NA,TRBD2,TRBV12-5,CASGPPRGGGPGDTQYF,TGTGCTAGTGGACCCCCTAGGGGCGGGGGGCCGGGGGATACGCAGTATTTT
TRBJ1-5,NA,NA,TRBV6-5,CASTQTGRFQPQHF,TGTGCCAGCACCCAAACCGGTCGGTTCCAGCCCCAGCATTTT
TRBJ1-2,NA,NA,TRBV5-1,CASSLSGVDGYTF,TGCGCCAGCAGCTTATCGGGGGTCGATGGCTACACCTTC
TRBJ1-1,NA,NA,TRBV5-4,CASSPGWGDTEAFF,TGTGCCAGCAGCCCCGGATGGGGGGACACTGAAGCTTTCTTT
TRBJ1-1,NA,NA,TRBV6-5,CASTQWRDGNTEAFF,TGTGCCAGCACCCAATGGAGGGATGGGAACACTGAAGCTTTCTTT
TRBJ1-2,NA,NA,TRBV19,CASIHPGARADQYGYTF,TGTGCCAGTATCCACCCCGGCGCCAGGGCGGATCAATATGGCTACACCTTC
TRBJ2-2,NA,NA,TRBV4-1,CASSHPSGDGAGELFF,TGCGCCAGCAGCCACCCCTCGGGGGACGGGGCCGGGGAGCTGTTTTTT
TRBJ1-1,NA,NA,TRBV21-1,CASSGGSLERAFF,TGTGCCAGCAGCGGGGGGTCACTGGAGAGGGCTTTCTTT
TRBJ2-2,NA,TRBD2,TRBV18,CASSPRTGTSTSGELFF,TGTGCCAGCTCGCCCCGTACCGGGACTAGCACCTCCGGGGAGCTGTTTTTT
TRBJ1-6,NA,TRBD1,TRBV5-1,CASSLGGLGTANSPLHF,TGCGCCAGCAGCTTGGGGGGTCTTGGGACAGCTAATTCACCCCTCCACTTT
TRBJ1-2,NA,NA,TRBV30,CAWTLTQTGPYTF,TGTGCCTGGACCCTCACCCAAACAGGGCCCTACACCTTC
TRBJ2-7,NA,TRBD1,TRBV7-2,CASSLEVPTGSYEQYF,TGTGCCAGCAGCTTAGAGGTTCCGACAGGGAGCTACGAGCAGTACTTC
TRBJ2-7,NA,TRBD2,TRBV10-3,CAISPPGLAGGPIHSYEQYF,TGTGCCATCAGTCCTCCGGGACTAGCGGGGGGCCCTATTCACTCCTACGAGCAGTACTTC
TRBJ1-1,NA,NA,TRBV4-3,CASSQEPRSGSEAFF,TGCGCCAGCAGCCAAGAACCCCGGAGTGGTTCTGAAGCTTTCTTT
TRBJ1-1,NA,NA,TRBV12-3/TRBV12-4,CASRLAGFAEAFF,TGTGCCAGCAGATTAGCGGGCTTTGCTGAAGCTTTCTTT